The 8 T cell receptor beta chains presented below share a single source sample, sequenced in a study of CD8 T cells in Susac syndrome. RNA totalling roughly 0.45 to 1 ug underwent reverse transcription with random hexamers. TCRdb re-analysed the immunoSEQ multiplex PCR reads in MiXCR, keeping a single row per CDR3 protein. The data hold approximately 22,000 distinct CDR3 sequences, with 85% to 95% observed a single time. Specimen: CD8+ T cells from PBMCs. These receptors all come from a human donor in good health.

This clonotype was found once. The chain combines TRBV27 with TRBJ1-2; 10 nucleotides align to TRBD1. CDR1 and CDR2 from the germline V gene are MNHEY and SMNVEV (reference sequence). The CDR3 extends over 13 amino acids. The J segment lost 7 bases and the V segment lost 3 bases, leaving 2 bases of the junction unmatched. The CDR3 DNA is TGTGCCAGCAGTTTTGGGGACAGGGGTGGCTACACCTTC. Its translation: CASSFGDRGGYTF.

The CDR3 nucleotides are TGTGCCAGCAGCCTACGACTAGCGGGGTCAGATACGCAGTATTTT. Encoded protein: CASSLRLAGSDTQYF. The gene calls are TRBV5-4 and TRBJ2-3, with TRBD2 identical over 11 bases. The CDR3 is 15 residues long. V dropped 4 bases and J dropped 4; count of bases not matched to a gene: 5. CDR1 is SGHNT, CDR2 YYREEE, per germline (reference sequence). The full variable domain, with the rest looked up from reference TRBV5-4 and TRBJ2-3, is ETGVTQSPTHLIKTRGQQVTLRCSSQSGHNTVSWYQQALGQGPQFIFQYYREEENGRGNFPPRFSGLQFPNYSSELNVNALELDDSALYLCASSLRLAGSDTQYFGPGTRLTVL.

The table lists this clonotype with a few counts. The chain employs TRBV7-9 and TRBJ1-1; a weak D match, TRBD1 (5 bases). CDR1 and CDR2 (germline): SEHNR, FQNEAQ (reference sequence). The CDR3 consists of 14 residues. The V end lost 1 base, the J end lost 3 bases, and 9 bases lay between the germline ends. The CDR3 nucleotides are TGTGCCAGCAGCTTAGGCGGCAGGGACACTGAAGCTTTCTTT. Encoded protein: CASSLGGRDTEAFF.

The chain uses TRBV11-2 and TRBJ2-5, with TRBD2 as a possible D gene (7 bases). Germline V gives CDR1 SGHAT, CDR2 FQNNGV. Trimming cost V 2 bases and J 0 bases, with 10 bases left between them. The CDR3 loop spans 15 amino acids. The DNA of the CDR3 is TGTGCCAGCAGCTTAAGGGGGGGGTACCAAGAGACCCAGTACTTC. As protein: CASSLRGGYQETQYF.

This chain connects TRBV27 to TRBJ1-5; D is ambiguous. CDR3 length: 16 amino acids. Germline CDR1 is MNHEY and CDR2 is SMNVEV (reference sequence). The germline V and J ends were trimmed by 0 bases and 6 bases, with 15 bases remaining between them. This CDR3 reads CASSLSWAGGGQPQHF. For the CDR3, the DNA is TGTGCCAGCAGTTTATCGTGGGCAGGAGGTGGTCAGCCCCAGCATTTT.

J is TRBJ2-5 and V is TRBV7-9; TRBD1 matches 7 bases. Trimming cost V 5 bases and J 4 bases; bases outside gene matches: 10. In germline, CDR1 is SEHNR, CDR2 FQNEAQ (reference sequence). The CDR3 runs to 15 residues. The DNA of the CDR3 is TGTGCCAGCAGCCTCCGGGCTTCAGGGGGAGAGACCCAGTACTTC. It is translated as CASSLRASGGETQYF.

The chain's CDR3 is CSAHRDSTNTEAFF. In DNA form, the CDR3 reads TGCAGTGCTCACCGGGACAGCACGAACACTGAAGCTTTCTTT. The J gene is TRBJ1-1, the V gene TRBV20-1, with TRBD1 matching 7 bases. Germline trimming cut 5 bases from V and 1 base from J; bases unmatched to any gene: 7. CDR3 length: 14 amino acids. Germline CDR1 DFQATT, CDR2 SNEGSKA (reference sequence).

The chain is built from TRBV4-3 and TRBJ1-5; no clear D gene. Per germline, CDR1 LGHNA and CDR2 YSLEER. The CDR3 extends over 15 amino acids. Trimming shortened V by 0 bases and J by 5 bases, and 11 bases separated the two germline ends. The CDR3 nucleotides read TGCGCCAGCAGCCAAGAGGTGGCTGTGTATCAGCCCCAGCATTTT. It yields the protein CASSQEVAVYQPQHF.